The clone carrying this TCR beta chain was counted a few times. Trimming at V came to 6 bases and at J to 5 bases, leaving 10 bases not matched to a gene. The CDR3 runs to 15 residues. Germline assignment: CDR1 MNHEY and CDR2 SVGAGI. Original processing methods: How many nucleated cells were present was estimated from reference gene primer amplification. The table came from immunoSEQ multiplex PCR; TCRdb's copy has only in-frame clones and leaves some out. V, J and clone size derive from that table, while D and trimming were established from the DNA sequence. This sample has about 260,000 clones, with around 87% found just once. The sample comes from a study of blood T cell repertoires in COVID-19.

The source is a woman aged 35 to 49 who had recovered from COVID-19. The rearrangement links TRBV6-5 to TRBJ1-2; TRBD1 agrees at 9 bases. The sequenced sample consisted of peripheral blood. This CDR3 reads CASRRTGGAGYGYTF. CDR3 sequence (DNA): TGTGCCAGCAGAAGAACAGGGGGCGCGGGTTATGGCTACACCTTC.